This entry describes one TCR beta chain. Its antigen is as yet unknown. The CDR3 runs to 15 residues. Trimming stripped 0 bases from V and 2 bases from J, with 10 bases between. CDR1 and CDR2 (germline): SGHRS, YFSETQ. The source of the sample is a study of response to subunit inactivated influenza vaccine. Study results and limitations: T cells newly recruited by each seasonal influenza vaccination are few, the authors suggested.

TCRdb re-called the RT-PCR reads through MiXCR, storing one row per CDR3 protein. The repertoire consists of 500,000 or so distinct CDR3 sequences, with roughly 9.7% occurring once and the leading ten covering roughly 12%. This clonotype was sampled from a man aged 45-65 years who received an inactivated influenza vaccine. The source material was PBMCs from blood, sampled about 40 days after vaccination. The chain links TRBV5-1 to TRBJ2-3; no reliable D call. The CDR3 loop is CASSLAFGFTDTQYF. The CDR3 region has the DNA TGCGCCAGCAGCTTGGCGTTCGGCTTCACAGATACGCAGTATTTT.